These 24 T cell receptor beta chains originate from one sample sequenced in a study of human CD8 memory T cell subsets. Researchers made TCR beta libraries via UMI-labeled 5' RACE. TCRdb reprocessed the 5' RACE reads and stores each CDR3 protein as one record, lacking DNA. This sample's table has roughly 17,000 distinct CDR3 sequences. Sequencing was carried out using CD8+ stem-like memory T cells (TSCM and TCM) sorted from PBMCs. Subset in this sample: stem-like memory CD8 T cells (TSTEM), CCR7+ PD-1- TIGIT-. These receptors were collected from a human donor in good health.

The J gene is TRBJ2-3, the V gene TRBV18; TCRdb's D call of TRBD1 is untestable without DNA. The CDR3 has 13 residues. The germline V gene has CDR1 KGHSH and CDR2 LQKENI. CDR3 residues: CARNRGSTDTQYF. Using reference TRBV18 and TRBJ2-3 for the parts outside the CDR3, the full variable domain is NAGVMQNPRHLVRRRGQEARLRCSPMKGHSHVYWYRQLPEEGLKFMVYLQKENIIDESGMPKERFSAEFPKEGPSILRIQQVVRGDSAAYFCARNRGSTDTQYFGPGTRLTVL.

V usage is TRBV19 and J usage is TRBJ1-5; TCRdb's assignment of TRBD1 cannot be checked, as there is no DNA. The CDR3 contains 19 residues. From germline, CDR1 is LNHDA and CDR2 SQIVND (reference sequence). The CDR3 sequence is CASSVRNSGTGGLSQPQHF.

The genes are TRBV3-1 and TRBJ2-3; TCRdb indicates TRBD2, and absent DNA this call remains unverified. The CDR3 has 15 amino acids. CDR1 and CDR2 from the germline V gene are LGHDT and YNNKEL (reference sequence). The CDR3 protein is CASSQALGGADTQYF.

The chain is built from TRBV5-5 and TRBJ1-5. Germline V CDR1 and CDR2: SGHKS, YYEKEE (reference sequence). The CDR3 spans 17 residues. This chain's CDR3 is CASSPRPERVINLPQHF.

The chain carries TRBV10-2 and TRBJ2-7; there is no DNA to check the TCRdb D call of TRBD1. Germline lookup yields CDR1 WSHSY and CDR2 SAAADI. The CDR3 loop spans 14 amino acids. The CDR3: CASSDRGTFGEQYF.

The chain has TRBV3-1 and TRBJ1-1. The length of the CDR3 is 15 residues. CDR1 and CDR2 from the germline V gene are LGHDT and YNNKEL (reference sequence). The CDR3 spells CASSQWTIRGTEAFF.

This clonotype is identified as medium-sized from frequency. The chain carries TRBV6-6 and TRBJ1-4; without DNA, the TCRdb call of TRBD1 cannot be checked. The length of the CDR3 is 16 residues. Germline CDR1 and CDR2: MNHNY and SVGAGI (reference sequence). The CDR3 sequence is CASSETGGATNEKLFF.

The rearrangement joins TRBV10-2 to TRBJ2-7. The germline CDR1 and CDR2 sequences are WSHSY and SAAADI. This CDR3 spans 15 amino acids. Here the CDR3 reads CASSSSATPSYEQYF.

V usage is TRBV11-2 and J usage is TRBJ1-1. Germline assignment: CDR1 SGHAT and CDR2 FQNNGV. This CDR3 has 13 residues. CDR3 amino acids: CASSLDGFGEAFF.

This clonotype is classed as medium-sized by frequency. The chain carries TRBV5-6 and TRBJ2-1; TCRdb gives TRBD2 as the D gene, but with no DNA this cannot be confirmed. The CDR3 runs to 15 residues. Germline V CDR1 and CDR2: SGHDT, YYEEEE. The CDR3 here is CASSLTSAFYNEQFF. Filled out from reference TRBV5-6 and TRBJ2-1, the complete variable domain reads DAGVTQSPTHLIKTRGQQVTLRCSPKSGHDTVSWYQQALGQGPQFIFQYYEEEERQRGNFPDRFSGHQFPNYSSELNVNALLLGDSALYLCASSLTSAFYNEQFFGPGTRLTVL.

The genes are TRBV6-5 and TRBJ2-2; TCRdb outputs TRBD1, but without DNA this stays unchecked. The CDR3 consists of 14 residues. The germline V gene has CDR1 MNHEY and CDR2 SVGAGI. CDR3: CASREFGASGELFF.

Here the CDR3 reads CASSSSTGFLTDTQYF. The J gene is TRBJ2-3, the V gene TRBV28. Per the germline V gene, CDR1 is MDHEN and CDR2 is SYDVKM. This CDR3 spans 16 amino acids. The variable domain in full, with the rest retrieved from reference TRBV28 and TRBJ2-3, is DVKVTQSSRYLVKRTGEKVFLECVQDMDHENMFWYRQDPGLGLRLIYFSYDVKMKEKGDIPEGYSVSREKKERFSLILESASTNQTSMYLCASSSSTGFLTDTQYFGPGTRLTVL.

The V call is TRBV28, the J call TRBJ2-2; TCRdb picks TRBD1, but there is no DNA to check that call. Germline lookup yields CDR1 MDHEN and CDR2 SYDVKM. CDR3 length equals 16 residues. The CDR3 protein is CASSYSTGDEAGELFF.

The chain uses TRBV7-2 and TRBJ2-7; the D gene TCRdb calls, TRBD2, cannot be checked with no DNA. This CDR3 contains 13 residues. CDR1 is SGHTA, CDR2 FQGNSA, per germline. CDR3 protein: CASSLGTRGEQYF.

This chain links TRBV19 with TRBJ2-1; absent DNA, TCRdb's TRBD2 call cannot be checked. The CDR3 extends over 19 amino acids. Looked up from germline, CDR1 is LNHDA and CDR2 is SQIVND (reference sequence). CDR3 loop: CASTTSSPPPGRSPNEQFF.

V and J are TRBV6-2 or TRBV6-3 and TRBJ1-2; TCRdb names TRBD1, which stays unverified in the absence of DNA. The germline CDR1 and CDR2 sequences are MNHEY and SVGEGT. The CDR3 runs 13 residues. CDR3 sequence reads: CASSYGGIDGYTF.

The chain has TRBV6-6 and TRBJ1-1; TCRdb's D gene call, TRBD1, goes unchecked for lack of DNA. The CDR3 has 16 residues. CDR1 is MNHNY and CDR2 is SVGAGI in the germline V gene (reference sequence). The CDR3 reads CASSPWDRGGNTEAFF.

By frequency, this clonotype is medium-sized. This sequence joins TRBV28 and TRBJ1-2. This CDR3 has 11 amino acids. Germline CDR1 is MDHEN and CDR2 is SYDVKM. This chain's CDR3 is CASSFNYGYTF.

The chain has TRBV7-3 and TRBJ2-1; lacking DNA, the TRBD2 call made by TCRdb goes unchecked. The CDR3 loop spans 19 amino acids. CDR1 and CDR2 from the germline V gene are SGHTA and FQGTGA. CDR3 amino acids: CASSLLAGGPGNSYNEQFF.

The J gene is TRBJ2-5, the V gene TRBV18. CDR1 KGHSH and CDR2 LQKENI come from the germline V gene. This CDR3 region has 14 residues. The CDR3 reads CASSPPTDQETQYF.

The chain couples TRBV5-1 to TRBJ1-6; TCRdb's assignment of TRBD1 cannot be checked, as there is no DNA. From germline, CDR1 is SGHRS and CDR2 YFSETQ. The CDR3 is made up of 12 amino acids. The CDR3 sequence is CASSLGQPPLHF.

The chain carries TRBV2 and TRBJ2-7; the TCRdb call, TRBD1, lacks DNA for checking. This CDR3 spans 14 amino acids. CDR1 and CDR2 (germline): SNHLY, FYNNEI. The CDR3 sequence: CASSEWTGGYEQYF. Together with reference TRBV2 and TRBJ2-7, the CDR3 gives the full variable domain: EPEVTQTPSHQVTQMGQEVILRCVPISNHLYFYWYRQILGQKVEFLVSFYNNEISEKSEIFDDQFSVERPDGSNFTLKIRSTKLEDSAMYFCASSEWTGGYEQYFGPGTRLTVT.

The CDR3 here is CASSLRPNTEAFF. The rearrangement uses TRBV5-6 and TRBJ1-1. The length of the CDR3 is 13 residues. The V gene's germline CDR1 is SGHDT and CDR2 YYEEEE.

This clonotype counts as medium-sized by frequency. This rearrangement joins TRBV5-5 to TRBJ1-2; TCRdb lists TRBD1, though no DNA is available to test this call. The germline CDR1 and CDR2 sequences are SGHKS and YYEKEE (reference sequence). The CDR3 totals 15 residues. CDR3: CASSNQDRGNYGYTF.